These 27 T cell receptor beta chains were sequenced from one sample in a study of T cell clusters in autoimmune cytopenias. TRB rearrangements were amplified by touch-down multiplex PCR with mixed TRB-A/B primers. From its re-call of the multiplex PCR reads, TCRdb lists each CDR3 protein once, without DNA. This table holds some 7,500 distinct CDR3 sequences. Each sample's input was 200 to 250 ng genomic DNA, some 40,000 genome equivalents. The sample also formed part of further work on T cell repertoires in aging, cancer and after chemotherapy.

Sequencing was done on a sample of peripheral blood. The receptors come from a human donor with an autoimmune cytopenia or autoimmune hepatitis (not recorded which).

According to its frequency, this clonotype is medium-sized. This chain links TRBV30 with TRBJ2-7. The CDR3 is made up of 13 amino acids. The V gene's germline CDR1 is GTSNPN and CDR2 SVGIG (reference sequence). The CDR3 sequence: CAWSASSRVGQYF.

The chain is built from TRBV11-2 and TRBJ2-1; the D gene TCRdb calls, TRBD1, cannot be checked with no DNA. The CDR3 length is 15 residues. CDR1 and CDR2 (germline): SGHAT, FQNNGV. CDR3 amino acids: CASSYIDRVVSEQFF.

This clonotype registers medium-sized by frequency. The chain combines TRBV6-5 with TRBJ1-2; without DNA, the TCRdb call of TRBD1 cannot be checked. The CDR3 length is 13 residues. The V gene's germline CDR1 is MNHEY and CDR2 SVGAGI. The CDR3 reads CASSRQGLNGYTF.

The CDR3: CSARDQSGNQPQHF. V gene TRBV20-1 combines with J gene TRBJ1-5. Germline CDR1 and CDR2: DFQATT and SNEGSKA (reference sequence). The CDR3 spans 14 residues.

This chain joins TRBV18 and TRBJ2-2; TCRdb proposes TRBD1, but this gene call is untestable without DNA. Germline CDR1 KGHSH, CDR2 LQKENI. The CDR3 has 15 residues. The CDR3 spells CASSPPIQGTGELFF.

Measured by frequency, this clonotype is medium-sized. The gene calls are TRBV6-1 and TRBJ2-7. Germline V gene sequence: CDR1 MNHNS, CDR2 SASEGT. CDR3 length equals 14 residues. The CDR3 is CASSESGGRYEQYF.

The J gene is TRBJ2-3, the V gene TRBV19. This CDR3 is 12 amino acids long. Germline V gene data show CDR1 as LNHDA and CDR2 as SQIVND (reference sequence). The CDR3 spells CASRDLTDTQYF.

This clonotype is identified as medium-sized from frequency. The chain combines TRBV6-5 with TRBJ2-7; TCRdb returns TRBD1, unconfirmable since there is no DNA. Germline loops: CDR1 MNHEY, CDR2 SVGAGI. This CDR3 comprises 11 residues. The CDR3 sequence: CASSSGSEQYF.

Measured by frequency, this clonotype is medium-sized (0.01 to 0.1%). This sequence joins TRBV30 and TRBJ1-2. CDR1 and CDR2 (germline): GTSNPN, SVGIG (reference sequence). The CDR3 loop spans 12 amino acids. CDR3 in amino acids: CAWSVGASGYTF.

The chain combines TRBV5-1 with TRBJ2-2; TCRdb reports TRBD1, a call that lacks DNA to check it against. The germline gives CDR1 SGHRS, CDR2 YFSETQ. The CDR3 has 16 amino acids. The chain's CDR3 is CASSAPGTGNTGELFF.

This clonotype is medium-sized by frequency. The chain combines TRBV6-1 with TRBJ1-5; TCRdb's D gene call, TRBD1, goes unchecked for lack of DNA. Germline lookup yields CDR1 MNHNS and CDR2 SASEGT. The CDR3 spans 16 residues. CDR3 protein: CASSEEWTANNQPQHF.

V is TRBV6-5 and J is TRBJ2-2. The CDR3 is 14 amino acids. The germline gives CDR1 MNHEY, CDR2 SVGAGI. The CDR3 is CASSEASATGELFF.

The chain combines TRBV19 with TRBJ1-2. The V gene's germline CDR1 is LNHDA and CDR2 SQIVND (reference sequence). This CDR3 spans 17 amino acids. CDR3 protein: CASSIRGRVPPSSGYTF.

This clonotype counts as medium-sized by frequency. J is TRBJ1-3 and V is TRBV29-1. The V gene's germline CDR1 is SQVTM and CDR2 ANQGSEA. The CDR3 loop spans 14 amino acids. This CDR3 is CSVEGTDSGNTIYF.

According to its frequency, this clonotype is medium-sized. The rearrangement links TRBV29-1 to TRBJ2-3; TCRdb outputs TRBD2, but without DNA this stays unchecked. In germline, CDR1 is SQVTM, CDR2 ANQGSEA. CDR3 length equals 13 residues. CDR3 protein: CSASGRATDTQYF.

Judged by frequency, this clonotype is medium-sized. The chain recombines TRBV29-1 with TRBJ1-6; checking the TCRdb D call of TRBD1 is not possible without DNA. Germline values: CDR1 SQVTM, CDR2 ANQGSEA. The CDR3 is 13 amino acids. The CDR3 reads CSVQGVLDSPLHF.

This chain joins TRBV2 and TRBJ1-2; as DNA is missing, the TRBD1 call by TCRdb cannot be tested. Germline values: CDR1 SNHLY, CDR2 FYNNEI. The CDR3 contains 14 residues. The chain's CDR3 is CASSAGTGNYGYTF.

This rearrangement joins TRBV5-1 to TRBJ2-5; absent DNA, TCRdb's TRBD1 call cannot be checked. CDR1 SGHRS and CDR2 YFSETQ come from the germline V gene. This CDR3 is built from 16 residues. Here the CDR3 reads CASSQGTGTALETQYF.

This chain links TRBV5-4 with TRBJ2-6; absent DNA, TCRdb's TRBD1 call cannot be checked. Germline V gene lookup returns CDR1 SGHNT and CDR2 YYREEE (reference sequence). There are 17 residues in the CDR3. CDR3 sequence: CASSFGGRSSGANVLTF.

Measured by frequency, this clonotype is medium-sized (0.01 to 0.1%). The chain couples TRBV20-1 to TRBJ2-7. CDR3 length: 12 residues. Germline CDR1 reads DFQATT; CDR2 reads SNEGSKA (reference sequence). The CDR3: CSATGGSYEQYF.

This clonotype counts as medium-sized by frequency. This chain links TRBV29-1 with TRBJ2-7; TCRdb selects TRBD2, and the lack of DNA leaves this call unchecked. Germline V gene sequence: CDR1 SQVTM, CDR2 ANQGSEA. The CDR3 runs to 12 residues. The CDR3 protein is CSVARGSYEQYF.

The chain combines TRBV20-1 with TRBJ1-5; TCRdb lists TRBD1, though no DNA is available to test this call. The germline CDR1 and CDR2 sequences are DFQATT and SNEGSKA (reference sequence). The CDR3 is 11 amino acids. CDR3 sequence: CSARVDRGQHF.

According to its frequency, this clonotype is medium-sized. The J gene is TRBJ1-2, the V gene TRBV5-6. This CDR3 spans 12 amino acids. The germline V gene has CDR1 SGHDT and CDR2 YYEEEE. CDR3 residues: CASSPGPYGYTF.

The chain carries TRBV11-2 and TRBJ2-1; absent DNA, TCRdb's TRBD2 call cannot be checked. The CDR3 sequence is 17 residues long. In germline, CDR1 is SGHAT, CDR2 FQNNGV. This chain's CDR3 is CASSLVGTSGNRGEQFF. Complete variable domain (other parts from reference TRBV11-2 and TRBJ2-1): EAGVAQSPRYKIIEKRQSVAFWCNPISGHATLYWYQQILGQGPKLLIQFQNNGVVDDSQLPKDRFSAERLKGVDSTLKIQPAKLEDSAVYLCASSLVGTSGNRGEQFFGPGTRLTVL.

V usage is TRBV19 and J usage is TRBJ1-1; TCRdb indicates TRBD1, and absent DNA this call remains unverified. CDR3 length: 15 amino acids. Germline assignment: CDR1 LNHDA and CDR2 SQIVND (reference sequence). CDR3 in amino acids: CASSKRTGVNTEAFF.

This clonotype is deemed medium-sized by its frequency. The CDR3: CASRKQGSGQPQHF. V usage is TRBV7-9 and J usage is TRBJ1-5; TCRdb's D call of TRBD1 is untestable without DNA. CDR1 and CDR2 from the germline V gene are SEHNR and FQNEAQ (reference sequence). CDR3 length equals 14 residues.

The chain links TRBV11-2 to TRBJ2-1; TCRdb's D call, TRBD2, is unchecked because there is no DNA. Germline-derived CDR1 and CDR2 are SGHAT and FQNNGV. The CDR3 totals 17 residues. This chain's CDR3 is CASSVRLAGEFDNEQFF.